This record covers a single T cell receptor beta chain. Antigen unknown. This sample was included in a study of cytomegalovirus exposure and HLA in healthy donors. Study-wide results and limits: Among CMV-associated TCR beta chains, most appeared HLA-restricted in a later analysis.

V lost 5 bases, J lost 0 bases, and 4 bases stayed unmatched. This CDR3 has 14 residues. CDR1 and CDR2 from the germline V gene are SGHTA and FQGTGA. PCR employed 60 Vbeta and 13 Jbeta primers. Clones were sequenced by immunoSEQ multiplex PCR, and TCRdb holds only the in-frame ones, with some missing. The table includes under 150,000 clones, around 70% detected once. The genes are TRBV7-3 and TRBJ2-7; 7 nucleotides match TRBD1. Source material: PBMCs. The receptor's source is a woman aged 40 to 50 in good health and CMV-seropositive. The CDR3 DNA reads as TGTGCCAGCAGCCAGACAGGGAGCTCCTACGAGCAGTACTTC. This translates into CASSQTGSSYEQYF. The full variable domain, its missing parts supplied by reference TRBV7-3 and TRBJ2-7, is GAGVSQTPSNKVTEKGKYVELRCDPISGHTALYWYRQSLGQGPEFLIYFQGTGAADDSGLPNDRFFAVRPEGSVSTLKIQRTERGDSAVYLCASSQTGSSYEQYFGPGTRLTVT.